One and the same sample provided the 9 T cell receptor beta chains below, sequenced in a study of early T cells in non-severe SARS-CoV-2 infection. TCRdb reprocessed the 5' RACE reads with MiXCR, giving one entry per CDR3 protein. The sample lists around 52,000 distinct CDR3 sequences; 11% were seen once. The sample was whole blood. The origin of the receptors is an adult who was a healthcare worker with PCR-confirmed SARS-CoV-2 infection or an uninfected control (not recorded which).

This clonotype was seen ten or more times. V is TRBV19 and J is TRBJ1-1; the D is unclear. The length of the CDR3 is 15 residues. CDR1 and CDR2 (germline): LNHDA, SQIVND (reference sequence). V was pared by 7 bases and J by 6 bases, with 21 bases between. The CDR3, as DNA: TGTGCCAGTAAGGGTCCTGGCCGGTCGTCATCTGAAGCTTTCTTT. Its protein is CASKGPGRSSSEAFF.

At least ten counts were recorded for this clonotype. CDR3 nucleotide sequence: TGTGCCAGCAGCCAAGGAGTAGGTGAGACCCAGTACTTC. Protein: CASSQGVGETQYF. The chain is built from TRBV4-2 and TRBJ2-5; no clear D. Trimming stripped 1 base from V and 5 bases from J, with 8 bases between. CDR1 is LGHNA and CDR2 is YNFKEQ in the germline V gene. The CDR3 consists of 13 residues.

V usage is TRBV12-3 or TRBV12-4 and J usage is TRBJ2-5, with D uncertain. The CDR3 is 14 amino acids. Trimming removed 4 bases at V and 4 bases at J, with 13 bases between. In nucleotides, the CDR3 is TGTGCCAGCAGTTCGAGCCCAGTAGTAGAGACCCAGTACTTC. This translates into CASSSSPVVETQYF.

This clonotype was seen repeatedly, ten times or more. The CDR3, as DNA: TGTGCCAGCAGCTTACGGACCTTCTCCAGCTCCTACAATGAGCAGTTCTTC. Its translation is CASSLRTFSSSYNEQFF. The V gene is TRBV11-2, the J gene TRBJ2-1; D gene ambiguous. V was cut by 2 bases and J by 0 bases, with 14 bases left in between. The germline V gene encodes CDR1 SGHAT and CDR2 FQNNGV. This CDR3 spans 17 amino acids.

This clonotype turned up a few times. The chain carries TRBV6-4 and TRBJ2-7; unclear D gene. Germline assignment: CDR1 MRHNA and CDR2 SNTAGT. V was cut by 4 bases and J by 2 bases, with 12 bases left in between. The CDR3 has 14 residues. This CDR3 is CASSGCEVPYEQYF. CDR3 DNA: TGTGCCAGCAGTGGCTGTGAGGTTCCCTACGAGCAGTACTTC.

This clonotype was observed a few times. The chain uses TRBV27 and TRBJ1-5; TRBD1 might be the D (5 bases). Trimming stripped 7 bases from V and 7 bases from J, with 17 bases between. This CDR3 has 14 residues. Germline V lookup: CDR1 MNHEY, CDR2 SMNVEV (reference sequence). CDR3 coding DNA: TGTGCCAGCACCTCACGGGGGTATGGCCAGCCCCAGCATTTT. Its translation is CASTSRGYGQPQHF.

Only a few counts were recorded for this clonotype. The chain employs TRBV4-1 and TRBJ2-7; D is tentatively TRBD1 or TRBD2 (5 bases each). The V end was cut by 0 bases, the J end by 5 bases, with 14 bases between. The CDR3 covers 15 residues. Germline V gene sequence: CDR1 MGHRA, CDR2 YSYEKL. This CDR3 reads CASSQDRRQGHEQYF. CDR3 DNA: TGCGCCAGCAGCCAAGATAGGAGGCAGGGTCACGAGCAGTACTTC.

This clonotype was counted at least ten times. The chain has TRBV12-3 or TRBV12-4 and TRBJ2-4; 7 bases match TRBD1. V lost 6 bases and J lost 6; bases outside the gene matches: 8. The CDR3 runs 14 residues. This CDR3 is CASSSWDRVNIQYF. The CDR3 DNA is TGTGCCAGCAGCTCCTGGGACAGAGTAAACATTCAGTACTTC.

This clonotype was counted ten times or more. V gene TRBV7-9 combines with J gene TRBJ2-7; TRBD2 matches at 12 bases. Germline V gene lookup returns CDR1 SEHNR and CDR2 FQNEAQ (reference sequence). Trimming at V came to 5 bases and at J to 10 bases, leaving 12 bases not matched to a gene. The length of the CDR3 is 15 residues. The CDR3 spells CASSPERLAGAEQYF. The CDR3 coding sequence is TGTGCCAGCAGCCCCGAGAGACTAGCGGGAGCAGAACAGTACTTC.